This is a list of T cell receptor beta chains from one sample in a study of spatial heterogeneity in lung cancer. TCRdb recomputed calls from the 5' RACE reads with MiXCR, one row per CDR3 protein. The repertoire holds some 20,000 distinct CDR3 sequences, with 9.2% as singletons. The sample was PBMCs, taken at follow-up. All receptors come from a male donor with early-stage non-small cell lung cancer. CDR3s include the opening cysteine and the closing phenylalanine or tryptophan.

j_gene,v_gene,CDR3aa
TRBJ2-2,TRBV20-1,CSARISAGGAGELFF
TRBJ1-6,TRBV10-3,CAISETGGYNSPLHF
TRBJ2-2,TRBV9,CASSDDTGELFF
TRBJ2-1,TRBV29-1,CSASGSDNSYNEQFF
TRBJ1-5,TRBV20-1,CSARGDSNQPQHF
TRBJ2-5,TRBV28,CASSGHLSSQTQYF
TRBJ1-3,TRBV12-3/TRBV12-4,CASSGGGHSGNTIYF
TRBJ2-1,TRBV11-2,CASSSPLVAQVQFF
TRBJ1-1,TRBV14,CASNTVRNTEAFF
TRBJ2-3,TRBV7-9,CASSSGPRSAYF
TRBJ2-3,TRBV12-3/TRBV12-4,CASRVGLATADTQYF
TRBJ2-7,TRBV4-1,CASSQMYHEQYF
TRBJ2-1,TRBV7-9,CASVRGSSYNEQFF
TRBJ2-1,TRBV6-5,CASRSDRDSYNEQFF
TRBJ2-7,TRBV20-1,CSAASGRGTDEQYF
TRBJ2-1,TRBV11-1,CASSYSGRANEQFF
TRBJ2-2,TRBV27,CASSLRVGTGELFF
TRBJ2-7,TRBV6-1,CASSFTQGYEQYF
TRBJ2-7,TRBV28,CASSLLGGYEQYF
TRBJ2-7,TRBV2,CASSTTGASYEQYF
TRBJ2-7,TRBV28,CASSLPGDEQYF
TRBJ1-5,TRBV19,CASSIGGQGAGQPQHF
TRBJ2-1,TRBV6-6,CASSPGFNEQFF
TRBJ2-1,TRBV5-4,CASSSRLADEQFF
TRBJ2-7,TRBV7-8,CASSPGGGGPYEQYF
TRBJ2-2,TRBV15,CATSGRGASRNTGELFF
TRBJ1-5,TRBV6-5,CASRSWLNQLQHF
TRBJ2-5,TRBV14,CASSQLGGRTQYF
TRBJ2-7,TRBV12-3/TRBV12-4,CASSLEGKSNYEQYF
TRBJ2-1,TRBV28,CASSLSRLAGGGTYNEQFF
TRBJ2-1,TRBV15,CATSRDLEGANEQFF
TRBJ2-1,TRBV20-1,CSANGQGGNEQFF
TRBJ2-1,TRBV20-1,CSAGGISTGTLNNEQFF
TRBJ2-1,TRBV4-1,CASSQDSGRPLYNEQFF
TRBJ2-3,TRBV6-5,CASSISGRPDTQYF
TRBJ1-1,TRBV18,CASSLETNTEAFF
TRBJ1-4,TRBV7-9,CASSPPKEHNEKLFF
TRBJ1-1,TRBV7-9,CASSFGQGWTEAFF
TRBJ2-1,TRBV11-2,CASSAHWAGGNNEQFF
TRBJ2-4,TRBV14,CASSQRAGYLAKNIQYF
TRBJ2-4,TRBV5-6,CASSFSGIQYF
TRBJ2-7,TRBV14,CASSQGRLPYEQYF
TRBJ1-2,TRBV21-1,CASSRNDRTYGYTF